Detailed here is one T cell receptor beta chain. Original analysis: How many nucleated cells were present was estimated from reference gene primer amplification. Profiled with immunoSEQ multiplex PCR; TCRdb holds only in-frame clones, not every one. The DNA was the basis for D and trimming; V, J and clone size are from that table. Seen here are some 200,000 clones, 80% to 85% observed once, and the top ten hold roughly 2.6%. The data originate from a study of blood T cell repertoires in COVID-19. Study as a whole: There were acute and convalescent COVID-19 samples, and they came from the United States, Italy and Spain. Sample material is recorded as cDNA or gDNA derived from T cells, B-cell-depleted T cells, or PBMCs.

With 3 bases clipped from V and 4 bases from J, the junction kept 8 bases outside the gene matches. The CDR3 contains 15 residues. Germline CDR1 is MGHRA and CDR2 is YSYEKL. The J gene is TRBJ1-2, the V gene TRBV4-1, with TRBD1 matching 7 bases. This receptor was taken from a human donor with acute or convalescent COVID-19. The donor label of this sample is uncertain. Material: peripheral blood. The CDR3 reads CASSHTGVGGYGYTF. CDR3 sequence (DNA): TGCGCCAGCAGCCACACAGGGGTGGGTGGCTATGGCTACACCTTC.